This TCR beta chain comes out of a study of blood T cell repertoires in COVID-19. The CDR3 extends over 14 amino acids. CDR1 and CDR2 from the germline V gene are SGHTA and FQGNSA. Between the trimmed V and J ends, which lost 5 bases and 6 bases, there was a span of 16 bases. Sequenced by immunoSEQ multiplex PCR; TCRdb stores in-frame clones only, minus some. The sample lists under 200,000 clones; 88% were seen once. This clonotype originated in a man aged 35 to 55 with active or convalescent COVID-19. The specimen sequenced was peripheral blood. This chain links TRBV7-2 with TRBJ1-2, with D possibly TRBD1 on 5 matching bases. CDR3 protein: CASSPGRKGDGYTF. CDR3 nucleotide sequence: TGTGCCAGCAGCCCAGGGCGGAAAGGGGATGGCTACACCTTC.